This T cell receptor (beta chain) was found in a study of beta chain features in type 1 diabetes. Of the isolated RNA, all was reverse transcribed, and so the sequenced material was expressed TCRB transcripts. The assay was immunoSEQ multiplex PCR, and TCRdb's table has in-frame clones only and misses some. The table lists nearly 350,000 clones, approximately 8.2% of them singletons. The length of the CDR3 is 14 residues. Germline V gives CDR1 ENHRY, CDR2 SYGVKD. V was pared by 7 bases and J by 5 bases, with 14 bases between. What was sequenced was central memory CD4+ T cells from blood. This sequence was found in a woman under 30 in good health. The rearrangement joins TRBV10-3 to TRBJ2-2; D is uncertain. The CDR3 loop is CAITTDPRTGELFF. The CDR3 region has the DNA TGTGCCATCACGACCGACCCGCGGACCGGGGAGCTGTTTTTT.